Presented here are 18 T cell receptor beta chains from one specimen sequenced in a study of T cells after yellow fever vaccination. TCRdb re-derived calls from the 5' RACE reads in MiXCR, one entry per CDR3 protein. The profile shows about 300,000 distinct CDR3 sequences, 6.8% of them singletons. This material consisted of PBMCs, taken about 49 days after the first yellow fever vaccination. These TCRs come from a man aged 18 to 35 who received the YFV17D yellow fever vaccine.

The chain couples TRBV11-2 to TRBJ2-7, with D tentatively TRBD1 (5 bases). The CDR3 spans 12 residues. V lost 5 bases and J 2 bases, leaving 7 bases between the germline ends. The germline CDR1 and CDR2 sequences are SGHAT and FQNNGV. The CDR3 here is CASSLTAYEQYF. The DNA for the CDR3 is TGTGCCAGCAGCCTGACAGCCTACGAGCAGTACTTC.

This clonotype was observed a few times. The J gene is TRBJ2-1, the V gene TRBV10-3; the D call may be TRBD1 or TRBD2 (6 bases each). The CDR3 length is 13 residues. Trimming cost V 8 bases and J 8 bases, with 16 bases left between them. Germline V gene data show CDR1 as ENHRY and CDR2 as SYGVKD. The CDR3 loop reads CAISGGPMHEQFF. The CDR3 DNA reads TGTGCCATCTCCGGGGGCCCTATGCATGAGCAGTTCTTC.

The rearrangement uses TRBV20-1 and TRBJ2-2; D tentatively fits TRBD1 or TRBD2 (5 bases each). The CDR3 is made up of 18 amino acids. CDR1 and CDR2 (germline): DFQATT, SNEGSKA (reference sequence). V was clipped by 0 bases and J by 4 bases, with 21 bases between them. DNA for the CDR3: TGCAGTGCTAGAGACCTAGGGGAAGGGACCTCGAGCACCGGGGAGCTGTTTTTT. It yields the protein CSARDLGEGTSSTGELFF.

V gene TRBV20-1 combines with J gene TRBJ2-3; TRBD1 is a possible D gene (6 bases). The V end was cut by 6 bases, the J end by 2 bases, with 18 bases between. CDR1 is DFQATT, CDR2 SNEGSKA, per germline (reference sequence). The CDR3 extends over 15 amino acids. CDR3 sequence (DNA): TGCAGTGCCACGGGACAAGGGGAGTTCACAGATACGCAGTATTTT. This sequence encodes CSATGQGEFTDTQYF.

In this sample, this clonotype turned up a few times. The chain carries TRBV7-2 and TRBJ2-3; D call uncertain. V was shortened by 3 bases and J by 4 bases, with 14 bases between the two germline ends. In germline, CDR1 is SGHTA, CDR2 FQGNSA. This CDR3 has 15 amino acids. For the CDR3, the DNA is TGTGCCAGCAGCTTGCTTAGGGCCTCGGCAGATACGCAGTATTTT. As protein: CASSLLRASADTQYF.

This CDR3 reads CATGEGGSYNEQFF. CDR3 nucleotide sequence: TGTGCCACCGGCGAGGGGGGCTCCTACAATGAGCAGTTCTTC. The chain uses TRBV24-1 and TRBJ2-1; D is tentatively TRBD1 or TRBD2 (6 bases each). In germline, CDR1 is KGHDR, CDR2 SFDVKD. The CDR3 length is 14 residues. Trimming cost V 9 bases and J 0 bases, with 11 bases left between them.

V and J are TRBV25-1 and TRBJ2-3; D unclear. The CDR3 loop spans 13 amino acids. V gave up 4 bases and J gave up 5 bases, with 10 bases separating them. Germline V gene data show CDR1 as MGHDK and CDR2 as SYGVNS. This chain's CDR3 is CASSVEWGDTQYF. CDR3 DNA: TGTGCCAGCAGTGTGGAGTGGGGAGATACGCAGTATTTT.

This clonotype has ten or more counts. The chain has TRBV7-8 and TRBJ1-1; D perhaps matches TRBD1 (6 bases). Germline assignment: CDR1 SGHVS and CDR2 FQNEAQ. V shed 5 bases and J shed 7 bases, with 11 bases lying between them. The CDR3 runs to 12 residues. CDR3: CASSAGTLEAFF. CDR3 coding DNA: TGTGCCAGCAGCGCCGGGACACTTGAAGCTTTCTTT.

This clonotype was observed at least ten times. V gene TRBV6-4 combines with J gene TRBJ2-1, with TRBD1 as a possible D gene (5 bases). CDR3 length: 16 residues. V was shortened by 2 bases and J by 2 bases, with 13 bases between the two germline ends. Germline V gene data show CDR1 as MRHNA and CDR2 as SNTAGT. The CDR3 DNA sequence: TGTGCCAGCAGTGACGACGACAGAGCTCCCTACAATGAGCAGTTCTTC. Translation gives CASSDDDRAPYNEQFF.

The V and J genes are TRBV6-5 and TRBJ2-7, with a tentative D call TRBD1 (5 bases). The CDR3 contains 12 residues. The V gene lost 4 bases and the J gene lost 3 bases, with 7 bases spanning the gap. Germline assignment: CDR1 MNHEY and CDR2 SVGAGI. The CDR3 sequence is CASSFQGYEQYF. The CDR3 DNA is TGTGCCAGCAGTTTCCAGGGCTACGAGCAGTACTTC.

This clonotype was observed a handful of times. The chain has TRBV28 and TRBJ2-1; unclear D gene. Germline lookup yields CDR1 MDHEN and CDR2 SYDVKM. This CDR3 has 12 residues. The V end lost 3 bases, the J end lost 9 bases, and 9 bases lay between the germline ends. Written as DNA, the CDR3 is TGTGCCAGCAGTTTCAGTGGCGTTGAGCAGTTCTTC. Amino acid sequence: CASSFSGVEQFF.

The rearrangement uses TRBV12-3 or TRBV12-4 and TRBJ1-5; possibly TRBD1 for D (5 bases). There are 13 residues in the CDR3. V was clipped by 3 bases and J by 6 bases, with 9 bases between them. This chain's CDR3 is CASSFTGGQPQHF. For the CDR3, the DNA is TGTGCCAGCAGTTTCACGGGGGGTCAGCCCCAGCATTTT.

The table lists this clonotype with many counts. J is TRBJ2-7 and V is TRBV12-5; 8 bases map to TRBD2. Germline trimming cut 6 bases from V and 0 bases from J; bases unmatched to any gene: 13. In germline, CDR1 is LGHNT, CDR2 FRNRAP. This CDR3 spans 17 amino acids. Here the CDR3 reads CASGNPGTSGYSYEQYF. The CDR3 DNA follows: TGTGCTAGTGGCAACCCGGGAACTAGCGGCTACTCCTACGAGCAGTACTTC.

The rearrangement links TRBV6-5 to TRBJ2-7; perhaps TRBD1 as D (5 bases). Between the trimmed V and J ends, which lost 0 bases and 4 bases, there was a span of 13 bases. The CDR3 has 15 residues. The germline CDR1 and CDR2 sequences are MNHEY and SVGAGI. CDR3 residues: CASSYSYRFSYEQYF. The CDR3 nucleotides are TGTGCCAGCAGTTACTCGTACAGGTTTTCTTACGAGCAGTACTTC.

This clonotype was seen ten or more times. This chain connects TRBV6-2 or TRBV6-3 to TRBJ1-1; D is perhaps TRBD1 (5 bases). The V end lost 2 bases, the J end lost 4 bases, and 11 bases lay between the germline ends. The germline gives CDR1 MNHEY, CDR2 SVGEGT. This CDR3 region has 14 residues. CDR3 sequence reads: CASSYEGDSTEAFF. DNA for the CDR3: TGTGCCAGCAGTTACGAAGGGGACTCCACTGAAGCTTTCTTT.

The genes are TRBV10-3 and TRBJ2-1, with 7 bases identical to TRBD1. V was pared by 6 bases and J by 12 bases, with 8 bases of the junction left unmatched. This CDR3 comprises 12 residues. The germline gives CDR1 ENHRY, CDR2 SYGVKD. DNA for the CDR3: TGTGCCATCAGCACAGGGGCGGCAGGGCAGTTCTTC. This encodes CAISTGAAGQFF.

This clonotype was counted many times. The chain is built from TRBV7-2 and TRBJ2-5; weak D call: TRBD2 (6 bases). V gave up 1 base and J gave up 3 bases, with 12 bases separating them. Germline V gene data show CDR1 as SGHTA and CDR2 as FQGNSA. The CDR3 is 15 amino acids. Here the CDR3 DNA reads TGTGCCAGCAGCTTAGAGGTGCGGGGAAAAGAGACCCAGTACTTC. Translating it yields CASSLEVRGKETQYF.

This clonotype was seen a few times. This rearrangement joins TRBV6-1 to TRBJ2-6; 8 bases are a match to TRBD1. The ends lost 4 bases at V and 2 bases at J; junction bases unmatched: 7. There are 17 residues in the CDR3. CDR1 and CDR2 (germline): MNHNS, SASEGT. CDR3 sequence reads: CASSVWDRNPGANVLTF. CDR3 sequence (DNA): TGTGCCAGCAGTGTTTGGGACAGGAACCCTGGGGCCAACGTCCTGACTTTC.